The sequence of this T cell receptor (beta chain) was determined in a study of cytomegalovirus exposure and HLA in healthy donors. PCR employed 60 Vbeta and 13 Jbeta primers. Method: immunoSEQ multiplex PCR; TCRdb's copy keeps in-frame clones and lacks some. This repertoire comprises 40,000 or so clones; its ten largest clones make up roughly 1.3%. This CDR3 contains 14 residues. CDR1 is MNHEY and CDR2 is SVGAGI in the germline V gene. J gave up 7 bases and V 6 bases, and 7 bases lay outside the gene matches. The chain is built from TRBV6-5 and TRBJ1-5; 9 bases match TRBD1. What was sequenced was PBMCs. The sequence was obtained from a man younger than 45 in good health and CMV-seronegative. The CDR3 region has the DNA TGTGCCAGCAGCGTACAGGGGGCGCAGCAGCCCCAGCATTTT. This codes for CASSVQGAQQPQHF.